The 6 T cell receptor beta chains below were found in one sample sequenced in a study of blood T cell repertoires in COVID-19. Repertoires were generated with immunoSEQ multiplex PCR, while TCRdb's copy carries only in-frame clones and drops some. This sample has around 200,000 clones, with roughly nine tenths found just once. Sequences were obtained from peripheral blood. The receptors derive from a man in his forties or fifties with acute or convalescent COVID-19.

The chain couples TRBV7-9 to TRBJ2-7; TRBD1 matches 8 bases. Germline lookup yields CDR1 SEHNR and CDR2 FQNEAQ (reference sequence). V dropped 2 bases and J dropped 5; count of bases not matched to a gene: 8. This CDR3 region has 15 residues. Here the CDR3 DNA reads TGTGCCAGCAGCTTAAGTCGCAGGGGGCAGAACGAGCAGTACTTC. This encodes CASSLSRRGQNEQYF.

V usage is TRBV30 and J usage is TRBJ1-1, with 7 bases lining up with TRBD1. Germline CDR1 and CDR2: GTSNPN and SVGIG (reference sequence). After removal of 1 base from V and 4 bases from J, the junction contained 9 bases not matched to a gene. There are 15 residues in the CDR3. The CDR3 here is CAWSAQGTESTEAFF. The CDR3 DNA reads TGTGCCTGGAGTGCACAGGGGACGGAATCCACTGAAGCTTTCTTT.

The genes are TRBV19 and TRBJ2-5, with D uncertain. The germline CDR1 and CDR2 sequences are LNHDA and SQIVND (reference sequence). The V gene lost 5 bases and the J gene lost 2 bases, with 6 bases spanning the gap. The CDR3 contains 12 residues. The CDR3 nucleotides read TGTGCCAGTAGTTTCCCGCAAGAGACCCAGTACTTC. Residues: CASSFPQETQYF.

The V gene is TRBV6-2 or TRBV6-3, the J gene TRBJ2-1; D might be TRBD2 (6 bases). The CDR3 has 14 amino acids. CDR1 MNHEY and CDR2 SVGEGT come from the germline V gene. V lost 5 bases, J lost 10 bases, and 18 bases lay in between. Written as DNA, the CDR3 is TGTGCCAGCAGTCCCCGCCTCCAGGCGGGAGAGCAGTTCTTC. It codes for CASSPRLQAGEQFF.

This chain connects TRBV6-6 to TRBJ2-5, with D possibly matching TRBD1 (6 bases). V dropped 0 bases and J dropped 3 bases, with 8 bases sitting between them. This CDR3 region has 14 residues. Germline CDR1 reads MNHNY; CDR2 reads SVGAGI (reference sequence). The CDR3 loop reads CASSYSNREETQYF. CDR3 in DNA: TGTGCCAGCAGTTACTCGAACAGGGAAGAGACCCAGTACTTC.

The gene calls are TRBV6-5 and TRBJ2-7; TRBD2 matches 10 bases. This CDR3 comprises 15 residues. J lost 6 bases, V lost 0 bases, and 5 bases had no gene match. Germline assignment: CDR1 MNHEY and CDR2 SVGAGI. CDR3 loop: CASSYSSGGESEQYF. CDR3 coding DNA: TGTGCCAGCAGTTACTCGAGCGGGGGGGAGAGCGAGCAGTACTTC.